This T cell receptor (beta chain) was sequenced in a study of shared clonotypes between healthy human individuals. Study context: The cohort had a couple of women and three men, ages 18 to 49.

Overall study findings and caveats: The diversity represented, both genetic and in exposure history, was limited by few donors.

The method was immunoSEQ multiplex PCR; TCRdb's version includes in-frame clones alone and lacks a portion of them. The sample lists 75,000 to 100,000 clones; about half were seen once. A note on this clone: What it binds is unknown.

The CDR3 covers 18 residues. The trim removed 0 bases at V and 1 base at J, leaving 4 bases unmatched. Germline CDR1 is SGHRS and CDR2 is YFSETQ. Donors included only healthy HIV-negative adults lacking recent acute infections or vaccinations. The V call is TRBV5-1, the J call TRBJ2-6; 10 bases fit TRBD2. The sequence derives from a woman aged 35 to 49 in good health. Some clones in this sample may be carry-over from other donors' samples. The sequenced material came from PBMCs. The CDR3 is CASSLALAGVSGANVLTF. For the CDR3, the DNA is TGCGCCAGCAGCTTGGCGCTAGCGGGAGTATCTGGGGCCAACGTCCTGACTTTC.